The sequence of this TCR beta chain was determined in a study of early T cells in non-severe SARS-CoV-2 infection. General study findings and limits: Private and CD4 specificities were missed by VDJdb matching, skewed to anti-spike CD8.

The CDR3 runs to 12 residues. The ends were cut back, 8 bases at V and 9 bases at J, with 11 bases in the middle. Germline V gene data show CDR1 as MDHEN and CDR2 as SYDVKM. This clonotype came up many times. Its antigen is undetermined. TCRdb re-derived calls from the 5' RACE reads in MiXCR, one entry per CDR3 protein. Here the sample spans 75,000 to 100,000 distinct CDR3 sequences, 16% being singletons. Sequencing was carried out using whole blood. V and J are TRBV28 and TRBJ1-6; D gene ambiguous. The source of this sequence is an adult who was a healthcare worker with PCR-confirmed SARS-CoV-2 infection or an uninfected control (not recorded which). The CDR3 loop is CASLSPASPLHF. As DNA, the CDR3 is TGTGCCAGCCTCTCGCCGGCTTCACCCCTCCACTTT.